These T cell receptor beta chains were read from a single sample in a study of long-term antiretroviral therapy in people with HIV. This table comes from immunoSEQ multiplex PCR, and its TCRdb copy is limited to in-frame clones, with some not included. The table shows about 18,000 clones, with over 65% occurring only once. Sequencing was performed on unsorted PBMCs, taken 0.5 years before starting antiretroviral therapy. Every receptor here comes from a woman aged 45-60 years with HIV. Each CDR3 is given with its conserved first and last residue. Fields, in order: J gene, V gene, clone size, D gene, CDR3 length, CDR3 DNA, CDR3 protein. D genes are given only for firm matches. Not every row has a clone size; where given, it reads once, few, many or a size class.

J gene: TRBJ2-2; V gene: TRBV27; clone size: once; D gene: NA; CDR3 length: 13; CDR3 DNA: TGTGCCAGCAGTAGAGGGGGTACCGGGGAGCTGTTTTTT; CDR3 protein: CASSRGGTGELFF
J gene: TRBJ1-1; V gene: TRBV7-8; clone size: NA; D gene: NA; CDR3 length: 16; CDR3 DNA: TGTGCCAGCAGCTTCGAGGGGGTGGTTGGACTTGCTGAAGCTTTCTTT; CDR3 protein: CASSFEGVVGLAEAFF
J gene: TRBJ1-1; V gene: TRBV20-1; clone size: NA; D gene: NA; CDR3 length: 11; CDR3 DNA: TGCAGTGCTAGAGGGCCCACTGAAGCTTTCTTT; CDR3 protein: CSARGPTEAFF
J gene: TRBJ1-1; V gene: TRBV18; clone size: NA; D gene: NA; CDR3 length: 13; CDR3 DNA: TGTGCCAGCTCACCAGGGGGGAACACTGAAGCTTTCTTT; CDR3 protein: CASSPGGNTEAFF
J gene: TRBJ1-1; V gene: TRBV20-1; clone size: NA; D gene: NA; CDR3 length: 11; CDR3 DNA: TGCAGTGATATCGAGGGAACTGAAGCTTTCTTT; CDR3 protein: CSDIEGTEAFF
J gene: TRBJ2-1; V gene: TRBV6-4; clone size: medium-sized; D gene: TRBD1; CDR3 length: 15; CDR3 DNA: TGTGCCAGCAGTGCTGCCGGGACAGGTTACAATGAGCAGTTCTTC; CDR3 protein: CASSAAGTGYNEQFF
J gene: TRBJ2-3; V gene: TRBV5-1; clone size: once; D gene: NA; CDR3 length: 12; CDR3 DNA: TGCGCCAGCAGCTTGGGAGCGGATACGCAGTATTTT; CDR3 protein: CASSLGADTQYF
J gene: TRBJ2-2; V gene: TRBV5-5; clone size: NA; D gene: TRBD2; CDR3 length: 14; CDR3 DNA: TGTGCCAGCAGGCCGGGAGGAAACACCGGGGAGCTGTTTTTT; CDR3 protein: CASRPGGNTGELFF
J gene: TRBJ1-5; V gene: TRBV2; clone size: NA; D gene: TRBD1; CDR3 length: 15; CDR3 DNA: TGTGCCAGCAGCCCGGACAGGGATTGGGGTCAGCCCCAGCATTTT; CDR3 protein: CASSPDRDWGQPQHF
J gene: TRBJ2-1; V gene: TRBV6-1; clone size: NA; D gene: TRBD1; CDR3 length: 18; CDR3 DNA: TGTGCCAGCAGTGAAGGGACGCCGGGACAGGTTATGTACAATGAGCAGTTCTTC; CDR3 protein: CASSEGTPGQVMYNEQFF
J gene: TRBJ1-6; V gene: TRBV30; clone size: NA; D gene: NA; CDR3 length: 13; CDR3 DNA: TGTGCCTGGAGTTTGATAAGCGGTTCACCCCTCCACTTT; CDR3 protein: CAWSLISGSPLHF
J gene: TRBJ1-6; V gene: TRBV5-6; clone size: few; D gene: NA; CDR3 length: 13; CDR3 DNA: TGTGCCAGCAGCCCCTGGGGCAATTCACCCCTCCACTTT; CDR3 protein: CASSPWGNSPLHF
J gene: TRBJ1-1; V gene: TRBV5-1; clone size: once; D gene: NA; CDR3 length: 13; CDR3 DNA: TGCGCCAGCAGCTTAGGTTCGAACACTGAAGCTTTCTTT; CDR3 protein: CASSLGSNTEAFF
J gene: TRBJ2-7; V gene: TRBV7-9; clone size: medium-sized; D gene: NA; CDR3 length: 13; CDR3 DNA: TGTGCCAGCAGCCCAAGGCAAGGGTACGAGCAGTACTTC; CDR3 protein: CASSPRQGYEQYF
J gene: TRBJ1-1; V gene: TRBV12-5; clone size: NA; D gene: NA; CDR3 length: 15; CDR3 DNA: TGTGCTAGTGGTTTGGGGGGCGGGTACGACACTGAAGCTTTCTTT; CDR3 protein: CASGLGGGYDTEAFF
J gene: TRBJ2-2; V gene: TRBV4-1; clone size: NA; D gene: TRBD2; CDR3 length: 17; CDR3 DNA: TGCGCCAGCAGCCAAGGGGTAACGGGGGGGAACACCGGGGAGCTGTTTTTT; CDR3 protein: CASSQGVTGGNTGELFF
J gene: TRBJ1-5; V gene: TRBV6-1; clone size: NA; D gene: NA; CDR3 length: 14; CDR3 DNA: TGTGCCAGCAGTGTCCACAGTACTAATCAGCCCCAGCATTTT; CDR3 protein: CASSVHSTNQPQHF
J gene: TRBJ2-7; V gene: TRBV30; clone size: NA; D gene: NA; CDR3 length: 17; CDR3 DNA: TGTGCCTGGAGTGTAGCCCAGCCGGAGCCACCCTCCTACGAGCAGTACTTC; CDR3 protein: CAWSVAQPEPPSYEQYF
J gene: TRBJ2-7; V gene: TRBV4-1; clone size: NA; D gene: NA; CDR3 length: 17; CDR3 DNA: TGCGCCAGCAGCCAAGTCCCATGGGACTCAAGCTCCTACGAGCAGTACTTC; CDR3 protein: CASSQVPWDSSSYEQYF
J gene: TRBJ2-5; V gene: TRBV7-6; clone size: NA; D gene: TRBD1; CDR3 length: 13; CDR3 DNA: TGTGCCAGCAGACAGGGGTGGTCAGAGACCCAGTACTTC; CDR3 protein: CASRQGWSETQYF
J gene: TRBJ2-2; V gene: TRBV18; clone size: NA; D gene: NA; CDR3 length: 12; CDR3 DNA: TGTGCCAGCTCACCACGGAACGGGGAGCTGTTTTTT; CDR3 protein: CASSPRNGELFF
J gene: TRBJ2-5; V gene: TRBV9; clone size: NA; D gene: TRBD2; CDR3 length: 18; CDR3 DNA: TGTGCCAGCAGCGCCGCCAGCGGAGCTAGCGGGGGCCAAGAGACCCAGTACTTC; CDR3 protein: CASSAASGASGGQETQYF
J gene: TRBJ2-1; V gene: TRBV6-1; clone size: NA; D gene: NA; CDR3 length: 15; CDR3 DNA: TGTGCCAGCAGGTCTGGACAGTCCCCCTACAATGAGCAGTTCTTC; CDR3 protein: CASRSGQSPYNEQFF
J gene: TRBJ2-5; V gene: TRBV5-5; clone size: NA; D gene: NA; CDR3 length: 15; CDR3 DNA: TGTGCCAGCAGCTCCTCCCCTGGCTCCCGGGAGACCCAGTACTTC; CDR3 protein: CASSSSPGSRETQYF
J gene: TRBJ2-5; V gene: TRBV27; clone size: few; D gene: TRBD2; CDR3 length: 16; CDR3 DNA: TGTGCCAGCAGTCCCGGGACTAGCGGGGGTCAAGAGACCCAGTACTTC; CDR3 protein: CASSPGTSGGQETQYF
J gene: TRBJ2-5; V gene: TRBV6-5; clone size: NA; D gene: NA; CDR3 length: 14; CDR3 DNA: TGTGCCAGCAGTTACGGGACAAATCAAGAGACCCAGTACTTC; CDR3 protein: CASSYGTNQETQYF
J gene: TRBJ1-6; V gene: TRBV5-1; clone size: NA; D gene: NA; CDR3 length: 17; CDR3 DNA: TGCGCCAGCAGCCCGAAACAGGACAGCTCCTATAATTCACCCCTCCACTTT; CDR3 protein: CASSPKQDSSYNSPLHF
J gene: TRBJ2-1; V gene: TRBV14; clone size: NA; D gene: NA; CDR3 length: 12; CDR3 DNA: TGTGCCAGCAGCCAAGAGCAGAGGGAGCAGTTCTTC; CDR3 protein: CASSQEQREQFF
J gene: TRBJ2-3; V gene: TRBV9; clone size: NA; D gene: TRBD2; CDR3 length: 15; CDR3 DNA: TGTGCCAGCAGCCAACTAGCGGGGGGTACAGATACGCAGTATTTT; CDR3 protein: CASSQLAGGTDTQYF
J gene: TRBJ2-5; V gene: TRBV5-1; clone size: NA; D gene: NA; CDR3 length: 14; CDR3 DNA: TGCGCCAGCAGCCCCGGACAGATCCAAGAGACCCAGTACTTC; CDR3 protein: CASSPGQIQETQYF
J gene: TRBJ1-5; V gene: TRBV5-8; clone size: NA; D gene: NA; CDR3 length: 13; CDR3 DNA: TGTGCCAGCAGCCGACAGCACAATCAGCCCCAGCATTTT; CDR3 protein: CASSRQHNQPQHF
J gene: TRBJ1-5; V gene: TRBV21-1; clone size: NA; D gene: NA; CDR3 length: 15; CDR3 DNA: TGTGCCAGCAGCATCTCACAGGGGTCGGGTCAGCCCCAGCATTTT; CDR3 protein: CASSISQGSGQPQHF
J gene: TRBJ2-3; V gene: TRBV5-4; clone size: NA; D gene: NA; CDR3 length: 16; CDR3 DNA: TGTGCCAGCAGCTCCCCCCTGGGGGGGCAGGGAGATACGCAGTATTTT; CDR3 protein: CASSSPLGGQGDTQYF
J gene: TRBJ1-2; V gene: TRBV7-9; clone size: NA; D gene: NA; CDR3 length: 13; CDR3 DNA: TGTGCCAGCAGCCCCAACCTTAACTATGGCTACACCTTC; CDR3 protein: CASSPNLNYGYTF
J gene: TRBJ1-1; V gene: TRBV28; clone size: NA; D gene: TRBD1; CDR3 length: 14; CDR3 DNA: TGTGCCAGCAGTTTTAAGGGGGCTAACACTGAAGCTTTCTTT; CDR3 protein: CASSFKGANTEAFF
J gene: TRBJ2-3; V gene: TRBV7-9; clone size: NA; D gene: NA; CDR3 length: 16; CDR3 DNA: TGTGCCAGCAGCCCCCCCAGGGCTACTAGCACAGATACGCAGTATTTT; CDR3 protein: CASSPPRATSTDTQYF
J gene: TRBJ2-4; V gene: TRBV29-1; clone size: once; D gene: TRBD1; CDR3 length: 15; CDR3 DNA: TGCAGCGCCACCGGCAGGGGGCAGGGTTGGGACATTCAGTACTTC; CDR3 protein: CSATGRGQGWDIQYF
J gene: TRBJ1-5; V gene: TRBV5-1; clone size: NA; D gene: NA; CDR3 length: 13; CDR3 DNA: TGCGCCAGCAGCTTGAGCGTGGATCAGCCCCAGCATTTT; CDR3 protein: CASSLSVDQPQHF
J gene: TRBJ2-3; V gene: TRBV2; clone size: NA; D gene: TRBD1; CDR3 length: 17; CDR3 DNA: TGTGCCAGCAGTGATTCGGGATTGGACAGGGCAACAGATACGCAGTATTTT; CDR3 protein: CASSDSGLDRATDTQYF
J gene: TRBJ1-1; V gene: TRBV5-1; clone size: NA; D gene: TRBD1; CDR3 length: 15; CDR3 DNA: TGCGCCAGCAGCTATTCTTCGGGACAGGGCAGGCAAGCTTTCTTT; CDR3 protein: CASSYSSGQGRQAFF
J gene: TRBJ2-2; V gene: TRBV5-1; clone size: NA; D gene: NA; CDR3 length: 15; CDR3 DNA: TGCGCCAGCAGCTTGGCCTCGGGGATCACCGGGGAGCTGTTTTTT; CDR3 protein: CASSLASGITGELFF
J gene: TRBJ1-2; V gene: TRBV5-8; clone size: NA; D gene: TRBD1; CDR3 length: 15; CDR3 DNA: TGTGCCAGCAGCACCAGACAGGGGGCGGGGTATGGCTACACCTTC; CDR3 protein: CASSTRQGAGYGYTF
J gene: TRBJ2-7; V gene: TRBV4-1; clone size: NA; D gene: NA; CDR3 length: 15; CDR3 DNA: TGCGCCAGCAGCTGGATCGGGACACCAGATTACGAGCAGTACTTC; CDR3 protein: CASSWIGTPDYEQYF
J gene: TRBJ2-6; V gene: TRBV4-1; clone size: NA; D gene: TRBD1; CDR3 length: 17; CDR3 DNA: TGCGCCAGCAGTCTGGACAGGGGGGGCTCTGGGGCCAACGTCCTGACTTTC; CDR3 protein: CASSLDRGGSGANVLTF
J gene: TRBJ2-1; V gene: TRBV18; clone size: few; D gene: TRBD2; CDR3 length: 15; CDR3 DNA: TGTGCCAGCTCACCAATAGCGGGGTTCCGCGGGGAGCAGTTCTTC; CDR3 protein: CASSPIAGFRGEQFF
J gene: TRBJ2-3; V gene: TRBV10-3; clone size: NA; D gene: TRBD2; CDR3 length: 16; CDR3 DNA: TGTGCCATCAGTGAGTCGGGGACTAGCGGGGGAAATACGCAGTATTTT; CDR3 protein: CAISESGTSGGNTQYF
J gene: TRBJ1-2; V gene: TRBV5-5; clone size: few; D gene: NA; CDR3 length: 14; CDR3 DNA: TGTGCCAGCAGCACCGGGACCGAAACCTATGGCTACACCTTC; CDR3 protein: CASSTGTETYGYTF
J gene: TRBJ1-6; V gene: TRBV18; clone size: NA; D gene: NA; CDR3 length: 16; CDR3 DNA: TGTGCCAGCTCGTCGGCGAGGACAGTCCATAATTCACCCCTCCACTTT; CDR3 protein: CASSSARTVHNSPLHF
J gene: TRBJ2-5; V gene: TRBV12-2; clone size: NA; D gene: NA; CDR3 length: 13; CDR3 DNA: TGTGCCCATAAAGGTGGGGTCCGGGAGACCCAGTACTTC; CDR3 protein: CAHKGGVRETQYF
J gene: TRBJ1-4; V gene: TRBV28; clone size: NA; D gene: TRBD1; CDR3 length: 15; CDR3 DNA: TGTGCCAGCAGTTGGGACAGGGGGAATAATGAAAAACTGTTTTTT; CDR3 protein: CASSWDRGNNEKLFF
J gene: TRBJ1-3; V gene: TRBV5-6; clone size: NA; D gene: NA; CDR3 length: 11; CDR3 DNA: TGTGCCAGCAGCACGGGAAACACCATATATTTT; CDR3 protein: CASSTGNTIYF
J gene: TRBJ2-1; V gene: TRBV19; clone size: NA; D gene: TRBD2; CDR3 length: 14; CDR3 DNA: TGTGCCAGTAGTAGCGGGGGGGCCCTTAAAGAGCAGTTCTTC; CDR3 protein: CASSSGGALKEQFF
J gene: TRBJ1-1; V gene: TRBV18; clone size: NA; D gene: NA; CDR3 length: 14; CDR3 DNA: TGTGCCAGCTCACCCGGGGCAGAGAACACTGAAGCTTTCTTT; CDR3 protein: CASSPGAENTEAFF
J gene: TRBJ1-2; V gene: TRBV5-6; clone size: NA; D gene: NA; CDR3 length: 17; CDR3 DNA: TGTGCCAGCAGCTTTATTTTCGGTCCCGAGGCTAACTATGGCTACACCTTC; CDR3 protein: CASSFIFGPEANYGYTF
J gene: TRBJ2-1; V gene: TRBV5-1; clone size: NA; D gene: TRBD2; CDR3 length: 15; CDR3 DNA: TGCGCCAGCTCTGCGGGCCCTAGCGGGGACGGTGAGCAGTTCTTC; CDR3 protein: CASSAGPSGDGEQFF
J gene: TRBJ1-1; V gene: TRBV18; clone size: NA; D gene: NA; CDR3 length: 16; CDR3 DNA: TGTGCCAGCTCACCACCCGGACGGGGGAGGGACACTGAAGCTTTCTTT; CDR3 protein: CASSPPGRGRDTEAFF
J gene: TRBJ1-4; V gene: TRBV2; clone size: NA; D gene: NA; CDR3 length: 17; CDR3 DNA: TGTGCCAGCAGAGACCGGCGGGGAGGGGGAACTAATGAAAAACTGTTTTTT; CDR3 protein: CASRDRRGGGTNEKLFF
J gene: TRBJ1-6; V gene: TRBV27; clone size: few; D gene: TRBD1; CDR3 length: 16; CDR3 DNA: TGTGCCAGCACCTCGAGCCGGTGGACAGGTCTTTCACCCCTCCACTTT; CDR3 protein: CASTSSRWTGLSPLHF
J gene: TRBJ1-2; V gene: TRBV7-2; clone size: medium-sized; D gene: NA; CDR3 length: 16; CDR3 DNA: TGTGCCAGCAGCTTACGAGTATCCGGGTCCGGCTATGGCTACACCTTC; CDR3 protein: CASSLRVSGSGYGYTF
J gene: TRBJ2-3; V gene: TRBV7-8; clone size: NA; D gene: NA; CDR3 length: 16; CDR3 DNA: TGTGCCAGCAGCTTAGGCGGCGGCCGTAGCACAGATACGCAGTATTTT; CDR3 protein: CASSLGGGRSTDTQYF